Listed here are 18 T cell receptor beta chains from one sample, sequenced in a study of blood T cell repertoires in COVID-19. Profiling relied on immunoSEQ multiplex PCR, and the TCRdb table lists in-frame clones only, not all of them. The sample includes hundreds of thousands of clones, roughly 90% seen only once; the top ten take approximately 4%. Sequenced: PBMCs or T cells enriched from blood (not recorded which). Every receptor here comes from a woman younger than 30 with acute COVID-19.

J is TRBJ2-1 and V is TRBV20-1; the D is unclear. Trimming shortened V by 3 bases and J by 9 bases, and 9 bases separated the two germline ends. From germline, CDR1 is DFQATT and CDR2 SNEGSKA (reference sequence). This CDR3 has 11 amino acids. The CDR3 bases are TGCAGTGCTAGTGGTTCATTTGAGCAGTTCTTC. This codes for CSASGSFEQFF.

The gene calls are TRBV27 and TRBJ1-2; possibly TRBD1 for D (5 bases). The CDR3 totals 14 residues. Germline assignment: CDR1 MNHEY and CDR2 SMNVEV (reference sequence). Trimming stripped 7 bases from V and 2 bases from J, with 14 bases between. The CDR3 coding sequence is TGTGCCAGCATGGGGGGGTGGGGGAACTATGGCTACACCTTC. Encoded protein: CASMGGWGNYGYTF.

The rearrangement joins TRBV3-1 (or the pseudogene TRBV3-2) to TRBJ1-1; D unclear. The germline CDR1 and CDR2 sequences are LGHDT and YNNKEL (reference sequence). V lost 1 base, J lost 12 bases, and 12 bases lay in between. There are 12 residues in the CDR3. The CDR3 region has the DNA TGTGCCAGCAGCCAAGGCGGTCTGGAGTCTTTCTTT. Translation gives CASSQGGLESFF.

The chain joins TRBV6-5 to TRBJ2-5; possibly TRBD2 for D (5 bases). Trimming took 7 bases from V and 5 from J, leaving 20 bases between them. From germline, CDR1 is MNHEY and CDR2 SVGAGI. This CDR3 spans 15 amino acids. This chain's CDR3 is CASNSRAGIAETQYF. In DNA form, the CDR3 reads TGTGCCAGCAACTCCCGGGCGGGCATCGCTGAGACCCAGTACTTC.

This rearrangement joins TRBV9 to TRBJ2-7; 11 nucleotides agree with TRBD2. CDR3 length: 14 residues. Germline CDR1 reads SGDLS; CDR2 reads YYNGEE. Losses at the gene ends were 6 bases for V and 2 bases for J; bases not matched to a gene: 4. The DNA of the CDR3 is TGTGCCAGCATCCCGGGACTAGCGGCCTACGAGCAGTACTTC. Residues: CASIPGLAAYEQYF.

The V and J genes are TRBV3-1 (or the pseudogene TRBV3-2) and TRBJ1-1, with D unclear. Germline-derived CDR1 and CDR2 are LGHDT and YNNKEL (reference sequence). CDR3 length equals 13 residues. The ends were cut back, 1 base at V and 3 bases at J, with 6 bases in the middle. CDR3 sequence: CASSQGHYTEAFF. CDR3 nucleotide sequence: TGTGCCAGCAGCCAAGGACACTACACTGAAGCTTTCTTT.

The V and J genes are TRBV2 and TRBJ1-2; 8 bases align to TRBD1. Losses at the gene ends were 8 bases for V and 0 bases for J; bases not matched to a gene: 5. The germline V gene has CDR1 SNHLY and CDR2 FYNNEI. The CDR3 is 14 amino acids. CDR3 sequence reads: CASGRQGTNYGYTF. The CDR3 DNA sequence: TGTGCCAGCGGCCGACAGGGGACTAACTATGGCTACACCTTC.

This chain connects TRBV11-3 to TRBJ2-2; perhaps TRBD2 as D (6 bases). Germline-derived CDR1 and CDR2 are SGHNT and YENEEA. The V and J ends lost 2 bases and 5 bases respectively, with 15 bases between them. There are 16 residues in the CDR3. The chain's CDR3 is CASSLRPGRSTGELFF. CDR3 sequence (DNA): TGTGCCAGCAGCTTAAGGCCCGGGAGATCAACCGGGGAGCTGTTTTTT. The full variable domain, its missing parts supplied by reference TRBV11-3 and TRBJ2-2, is EAGVVQSPRYKIIEKKQPVAFWCNPISGHNTLYWYLQNLGQGPELLIRYENEEAVDDSQLPKDRFSAERLKGVDSTLKIQPAELGDSAVYLCASSLRPGRSTGELFFGEGSRLTVL.

This chain uses TRBV28 with TRBJ2-3; 8 bases fit TRBD2. CDR3 length: 22 amino acids. J was trimmed by 5 bases and V by 1 base; bases with no gene match: 26. CDR1 and CDR2 (germline): MDHEN, SYDVKM. The CDR3 region is CASSLSPRALAERSIGGDTQYF. The CDR3 DNA reads TGTGCCAGCAGTTTATCCCCAAGAGCACTAGCGGAGAGATCCATAGGGGGAGATACGCAGTATTTT.

There are a few counts of this clone. The chain carries TRBV28 and TRBJ1-1; D uncertain. The CDR3 contains 13 residues. Germline V gene lookup returns CDR1 MDHEN and CDR2 SYDVKM. V lost 9 bases and J lost 5, with 16 bases in between. This chain's CDR3 is CASQNSRWTEAFF. For the CDR3, the DNA is TGTGCCAGTCAAAACTCCCGGTGGACTGAAGCTTTCTTT. Combining the CDR3 with reference TRBV28 and TRBJ1-1 gives the whole variable domain DVKVTQSSRYLVKRTGEKVFLECVQDMDHENMFWYRQDPGLGLRLIYFSYDVKMKEKGDIPEGYSVSREKKERFSLILESASTNQTSMYLCASQNSRWTEAFFGQGTRLTVV.

The chain couples TRBV27 to TRBJ1-2; 7 nucleotides line up with TRBD1. Looked up from germline, CDR1 is MNHEY and CDR2 is SMNVEV (reference sequence). J gave up 4 bases and V 5 bases, and 7 bases lay outside the gene matches. The CDR3 sequence is 14 residues long. The CDR3 DNA reads as TGTGCCAGCAGTCCGGGACAGCGTCTCTATGGCTACACCTTC. Protein: CASSPGQRLYGYTF.

This rearrangement joins TRBV7-9 to TRBJ1-5; D not certain. Germline V gives CDR1 SEHNR, CDR2 FQNEAQ (reference sequence). V shed 6 bases and J shed 9 bases, with 12 bases lying between them. The CDR3 extends over 12 amino acids. The CDR3 DNA reads TGTGCCAGCAGTTCCTCAGGTACGCCCCAGCATTTT. Amino acids: CASSSSGTPQHF.

V usage is TRBV19 and J usage is TRBJ2-7, with a possible D match to TRBD1 (5 bases). The CDR3 extends over 13 amino acids. Trimming stripped 6 bases from V and 2 bases from J, with 11 bases between. CDR1 is LNHDA, CDR2 SQIVND, per germline (reference sequence). CDR3 amino acids: CASREQATYEQYF. DNA for the CDR3: TGTGCCAGTAGAGAACAGGCGACCTACGAGCAGTACTTC. The whole variable domain, remainder taken from reference TRBV19 and TRBJ2-7, is DGGITQSPKYLFRKEGQNVTLSCEQNLNHDAMYWYRQDPGQGLRLIYYSQIVNDFQKGDIAEGYSVSREKKESFPLTVTSAQKNPTAFYLCASREQATYEQYFGPGTRLTVT.

By share, this clone ranks as medium-sized. The chain uses TRBV28 and TRBJ1-1, with D possibly being TRBD1 (6 bases). The CDR3 loop spans 14 amino acids. Germline V gene lookup returns CDR1 MDHEN and CDR2 SYDVKM. V was pared by 6 bases and J by 5 bases, with 16 bases between. The CDR3 sequence: CASSLGQIRTEAFF. The CDR3 coding sequence is TGTGCCAGCAGCCTAGGACAGATTAGGACTGAAGCTTTCTTT.

CDR3 bases: TGTGCCACCAGTGATTTGGCCCCAGGGACTAGCGGGGTCTACAATGAGCAGTTCTTC. Translating it yields CATSDLAPGTSGVYNEQFF. The V call is TRBV24-1, the J call TRBJ2-1, with 13 bases matching TRBD2. The germline V gene has CDR1 KGHDR and CDR2 SFDVKD. CDR3 size: 19 residues. Trimming cost V 0 bases and J 3 bases; bases outside gene matches: 7.

The chain joins TRBV2 to TRBJ2-1, with 7 bases aligning to TRBD2. This CDR3 region has 14 residues. J gave up 3 bases and V 10 bases, and 9 bases lay outside the gene matches. From germline, CDR1 is SNHLY and CDR2 FYNNEI. The CDR3 DNA is TGTGCCACCCGTTTGCTAGCGGACTACAATGAGCAGTTCTTC. This codes for CATRLLADYNEQFF.

The chain joins TRBV2 to TRBJ2-1; TRBD2 matches at 7 bases. The junction had 4 bases not matched to a gene; V was cut back by 4 bases and J by 13 bases. Germline-derived CDR1 and CDR2 are SNHLY and FYNNEI. The CDR3 contains 11 residues. CDR3 residues: CASSVLAEQFF. CDR3 coding DNA: TGTGCCAGCAGTGTTCTAGCGGAACAGTTCTTC.

The genes are TRBV11-2 and TRBJ2-3; 10 nucleotides line up with TRBD2. CDR1 and CDR2 (germline): SGHAT, FQNNGV. This CDR3 has 15 residues. The ends lost 1 base at V and 8 bases at J; junction bases unmatched: 6. CDR3 coding DNA: TGTGCCAGCAGCTTAGTGTCTAGCGGGAGACTTACGCAGTATTTT. This codes for CASSLVSSGRLTQYF. Filled out from reference TRBV11-2 and TRBJ2-3, the complete variable domain reads EAGVAQSPRYKIIEKRQSVAFWCNPISGHATLYWYQQILGQGPKLLIQFQNNGVVDDSQLPKDRFSAERLKGVDSTLKIQPAKLEDSAVYLCASSLVSSGRLTQYFGPGTRLTVL.